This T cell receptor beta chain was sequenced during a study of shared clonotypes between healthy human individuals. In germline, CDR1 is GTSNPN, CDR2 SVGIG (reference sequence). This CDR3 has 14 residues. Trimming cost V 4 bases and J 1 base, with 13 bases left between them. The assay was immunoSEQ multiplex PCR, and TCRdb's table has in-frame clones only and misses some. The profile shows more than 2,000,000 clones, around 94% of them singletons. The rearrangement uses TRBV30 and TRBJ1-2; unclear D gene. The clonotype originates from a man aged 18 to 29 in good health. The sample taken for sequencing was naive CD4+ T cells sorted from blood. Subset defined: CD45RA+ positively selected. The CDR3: CAWTRAGFNYGYTF. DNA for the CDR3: TGTGCCTGGACTCGGGCAGGCTTTAACTATGGCTACACCTTC.